This is a list of T cell receptor beta chains from one sample in a study of T cell responses to AZD1222 COVID-19 vaccine. Using immunoSEQ multiplex PCR, the repertoire was profiled, and TCRdb retains in-frame clones only, with some absent. Of about 69,000 clones listed, approximately 82% were seen once; the top ten hold about 23%. Material: peripheral blood, obtained 28 days after the second AZD1222 dose. These receptors were taken from an adult who received the AZD1222 COVID-19 vaccine. Both conserved end residues are part of each CDR3.

v_call cdr3_aa
TRBV10-3 CATNPRGGEDTQYF
TRBV29-1 CSVAHYGGGKANTGELFF
TRBV7-9 CASSLEGHANTGELFF
TRBV9 CASSVDIHNEQFF
TRBV5-1 CASSLVSGSTDTQYF
TRBV7-6 CASSLGTSLETQYF
TRBV5-1 CASSLGGGATGELFF
TRBV5-4 CASSLEDGYEQYF
TRBV5-4 CASSRRTQGGGEKLFF
TRBV6-5 CASRRDRATDTQYF
TRBV6-5 CASSYSMRTGGSPLHF
TRBV5-1 CASSLDSSNQPQHF
TRBV7-2 CASSLSGFGGSPLHF
TRBV28 CASTRLRGHNEQFF
TRBV3-1/TRBV3-2 CASSQMIGETQYF
TRBV7-9 CASSLGPGTAGGTQYF
TRBV5-5 CASSPATSWTDTQYF
TRBV12-3/TRBV12-4 CASSLPHEGQSSF
TRBV3-1/TRBV3-2 CASSQADATLEAFF
TRBV19 CASSWDRKETQYF
TRBV7-9 CASSFPDGYTF
TRBV6-1 CASSEAPNEQFF
TRBV3-1/TRBV3-2 CASSQDFGVAGGRMFGETQYF
TRBV6-5 CASGREGTEAFF
TRBV2 CASKTGQGQPQHF
TRBV5-5 CASSQVGSTDTQYF
TRBV6-5 CASSITGDLITIYF
TRBV11-2 CASSATGGRQETQYF
TRBV10-1 CASSESGWGTDNNEQFF
TRBV12-5 CASVGAPGAFF
TRBV19 CASSIPGGFTDTQYF
TRBV6-1 CASSEVSAALNSPLHF
TRBV6-5 CASRVLAGAYNEQFF
TRBV29-1 CSVERFSDGYTF
TRBV5-4 CASSMRADTQYF
TRBV6-5 CASSYSQGAGTDTQYF
TRBV6-6 CASTWDRTYEQYF
TRBV7-9 CASSLESNEQFF
TRBV28 CASSPGLNTEAFF
TRBV10-3 CAIRGTSGEINEQFF
TRBV7-2 CASSFDSSSTDTQYF
TRBV6-5 CASSFHYEQYF
TRBV19 CASSIVSGSYGELFF
TRBV5-6 CASSLRGGDTF
TRBV24-1 CATSDRPRGSGGPNTGELFF
TRBV5-1 CASSLLGEGTEAFF
TRBV4-1 CASSQDRVEAGNTIYF